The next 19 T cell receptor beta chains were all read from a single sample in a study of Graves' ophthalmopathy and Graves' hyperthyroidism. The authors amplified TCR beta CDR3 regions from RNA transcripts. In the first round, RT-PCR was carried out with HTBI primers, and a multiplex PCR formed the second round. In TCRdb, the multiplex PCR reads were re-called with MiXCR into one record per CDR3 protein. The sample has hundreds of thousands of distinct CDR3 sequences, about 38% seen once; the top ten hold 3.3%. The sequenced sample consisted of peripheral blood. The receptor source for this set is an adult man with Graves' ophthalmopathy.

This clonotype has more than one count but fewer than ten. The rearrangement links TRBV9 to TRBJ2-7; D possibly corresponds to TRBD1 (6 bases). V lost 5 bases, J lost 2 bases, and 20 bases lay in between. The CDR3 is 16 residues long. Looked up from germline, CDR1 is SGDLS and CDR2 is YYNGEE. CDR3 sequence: CASSLSAGTRAYEQYF. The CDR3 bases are TGTGCCAGCAGTTTATCGGCCGGGACAAGGGCCTACGAGCAGTACTTC.

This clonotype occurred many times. The CDR3 sequence is CASSEAGFALNYEQYF. As DNA, the CDR3 is TGTGCCAGCAGTGAAGCAGGGTTCGCACTCAACTACGAGCAGTACTTC. The V gene is TRBV2, the J gene TRBJ2-7; D is uncertain. Trimming removed 0 bases at V and 3 bases at J, with 15 bases between. The germline gives CDR1 SNHLY, CDR2 FYNNEI. The CDR3 sequence is 16 residues long.

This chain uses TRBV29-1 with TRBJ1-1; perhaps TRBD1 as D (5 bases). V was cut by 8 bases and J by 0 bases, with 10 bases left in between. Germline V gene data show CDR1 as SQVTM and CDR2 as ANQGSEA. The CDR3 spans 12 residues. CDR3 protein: CSLGDVNTEAFF. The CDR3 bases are TGCAGCTTGGGGGACGTGAACACTGAAGCTTTCTTT.

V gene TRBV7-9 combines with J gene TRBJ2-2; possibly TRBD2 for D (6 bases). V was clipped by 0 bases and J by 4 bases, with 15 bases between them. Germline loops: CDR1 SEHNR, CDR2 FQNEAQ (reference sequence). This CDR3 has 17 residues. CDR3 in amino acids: CASSLALVGGFTGELFF. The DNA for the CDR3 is TGTGCCAGCAGCTTAGCCCTAGTGGGGGGTTTCACCGGGGAGCTGTTTTTT.

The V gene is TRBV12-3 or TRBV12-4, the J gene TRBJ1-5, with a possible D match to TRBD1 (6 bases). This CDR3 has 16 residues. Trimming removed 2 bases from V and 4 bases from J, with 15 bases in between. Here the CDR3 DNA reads TGTGCCAGCAGTTTAACCGCAGGGGACGGGAATCAGCCCCAGCATTTT. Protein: CASSLTAGDGNQPQHF.

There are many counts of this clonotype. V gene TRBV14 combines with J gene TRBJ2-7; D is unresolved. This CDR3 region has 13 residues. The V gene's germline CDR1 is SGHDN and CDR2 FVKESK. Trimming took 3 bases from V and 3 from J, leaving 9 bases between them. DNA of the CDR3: TGTGCCAGCAGCCAGGGCAACCTCTACGAGCAGTACTTC. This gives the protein CASSQGNLYEQYF.

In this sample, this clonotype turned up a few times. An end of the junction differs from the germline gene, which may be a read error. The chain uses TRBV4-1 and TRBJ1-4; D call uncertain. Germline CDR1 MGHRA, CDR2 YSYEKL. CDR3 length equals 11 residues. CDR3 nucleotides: TGTGCCAGCAGCCAGGAAGAAAAACTGTTTTTT. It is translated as CASSQEEKLFF.

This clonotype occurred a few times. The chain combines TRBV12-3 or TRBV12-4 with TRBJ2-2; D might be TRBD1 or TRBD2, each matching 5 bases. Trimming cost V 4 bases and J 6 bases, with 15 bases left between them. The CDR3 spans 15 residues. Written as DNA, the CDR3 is TGTGCCAGCAGTTGGGGGACGGCAGGCCCCGGGGAGCTGTTTTTT. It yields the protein CASSWGTAGPGELFF.

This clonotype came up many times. DNA of the CDR3: TGTGCCAGCAGCCCTACAGGGTCGTCACCCCTCCACTTT. Protein product: CASSPTGSSPLHF. V gene TRBV6-6 combines with J gene TRBJ1-6; TRBD1 might be the D (6 bases). Looked up from germline, CDR1 is MNHNY and CDR2 is SVGAGI (reference sequence). This CDR3 contains 13 residues. Trimming left V 6 bases short and J 10 bases short, with 13 bases between.

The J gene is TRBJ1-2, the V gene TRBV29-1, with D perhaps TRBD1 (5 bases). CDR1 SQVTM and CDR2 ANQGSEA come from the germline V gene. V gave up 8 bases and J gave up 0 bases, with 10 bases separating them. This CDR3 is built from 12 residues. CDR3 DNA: TGCAGCTTTGGGGGGGCTAACTATGGCTACACCTTC. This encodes CSFGGANYGYTF.

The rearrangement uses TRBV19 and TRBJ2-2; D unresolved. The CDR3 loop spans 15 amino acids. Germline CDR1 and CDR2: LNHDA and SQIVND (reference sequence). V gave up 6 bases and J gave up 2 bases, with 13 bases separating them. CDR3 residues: CASSSPTENTGELFF. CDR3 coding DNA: TGTGCCAGTAGCAGTCCGACCGAAAACACCGGGGAGCTGTTTTTT.

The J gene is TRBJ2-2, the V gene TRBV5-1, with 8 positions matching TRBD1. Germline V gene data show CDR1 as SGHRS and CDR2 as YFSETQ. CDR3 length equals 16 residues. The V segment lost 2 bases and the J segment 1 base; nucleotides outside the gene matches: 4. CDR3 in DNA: TGCGCCAGCAGCTTTTCACAGGGGGGGAACACCGGGGAGCTGTTTTTT. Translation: CASSFSQGGNTGELFF.

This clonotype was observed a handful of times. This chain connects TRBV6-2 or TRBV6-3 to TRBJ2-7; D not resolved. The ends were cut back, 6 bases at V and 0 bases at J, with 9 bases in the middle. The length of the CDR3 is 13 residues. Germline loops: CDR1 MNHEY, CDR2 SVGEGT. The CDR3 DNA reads TGTGCCAGCAGACCATCTAACTCCTACGAGCAGTACTTC. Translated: CASRPSNSYEQYF.

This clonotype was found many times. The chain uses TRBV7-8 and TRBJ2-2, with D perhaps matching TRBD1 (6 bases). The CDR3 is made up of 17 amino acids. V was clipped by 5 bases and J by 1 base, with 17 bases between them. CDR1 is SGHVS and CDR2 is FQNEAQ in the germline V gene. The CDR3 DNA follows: TGTGCCAGCAGCAGGAACAGGGCCCTTTGGAACACCGGGGAGCTGTTTTTT. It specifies CASSRNRALWNTGELFF.

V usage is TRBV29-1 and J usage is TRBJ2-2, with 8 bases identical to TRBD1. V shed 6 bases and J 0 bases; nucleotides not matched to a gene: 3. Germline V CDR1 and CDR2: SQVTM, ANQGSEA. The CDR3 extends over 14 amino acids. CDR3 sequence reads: CSVLGQANTGELFF. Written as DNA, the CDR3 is TGCAGCGTATTGGGACAGGCGAACACCGGGGAGCTGTTTTTT.

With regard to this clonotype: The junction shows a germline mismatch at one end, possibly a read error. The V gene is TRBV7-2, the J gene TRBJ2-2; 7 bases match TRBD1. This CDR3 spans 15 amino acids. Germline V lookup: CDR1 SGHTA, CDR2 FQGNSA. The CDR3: CAISTTGQNTGELFF. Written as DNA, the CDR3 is TGTGCCATCAGCACGACAGGGCAGAACACCGGGGAGCTGTTTTTT.

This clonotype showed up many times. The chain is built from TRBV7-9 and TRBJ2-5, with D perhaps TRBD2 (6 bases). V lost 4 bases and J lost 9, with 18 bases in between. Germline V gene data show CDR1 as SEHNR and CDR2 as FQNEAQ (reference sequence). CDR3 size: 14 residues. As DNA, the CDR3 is TGTGCCAGCAGCTCCCGACTAGACCCGTGGGCCCAGTACTTC. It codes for CASSSRLDPWAQYF.

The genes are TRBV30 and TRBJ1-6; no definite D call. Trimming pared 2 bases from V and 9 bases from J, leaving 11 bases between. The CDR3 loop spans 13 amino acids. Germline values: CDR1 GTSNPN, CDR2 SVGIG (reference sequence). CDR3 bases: TGTGCCTGGAGTTCACATCTGGGTTCACCCCTCCACTTT. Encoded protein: CAWSSHLGSPLHF.

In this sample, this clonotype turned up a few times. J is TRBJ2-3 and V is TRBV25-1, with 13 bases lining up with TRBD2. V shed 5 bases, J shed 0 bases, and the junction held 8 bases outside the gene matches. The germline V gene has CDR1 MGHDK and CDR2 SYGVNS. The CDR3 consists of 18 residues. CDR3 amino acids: CASSNPGLAGPSTDTQYF. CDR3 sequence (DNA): TGTGCCAGCAGTAACCCGGGACTAGCGGGGCCTAGCACAGATACGCAGTATTTT.